What follows are 14 T cell receptor beta chains derived from one specimen sequenced in a study of beta chain features in type 1 diabetes. Sequencing targeted expressed TCRB transcripts, as all isolated RNA had been reverse transcribed. Clones were sequenced by immunoSEQ multiplex PCR, and TCRdb holds only the in-frame ones, with some missing. Of 130,000 to 150,000 clones in the sample, 6.9% were seen once. Sequencing was performed on central memory CD4+ T cells from blood. These receptors were obtained from a woman aged 25 to 45 in good health.

This clone was counted a few times. This sequence joins TRBV28 and TRBJ2-1, with 10 bases identical to TRBD1. The V and J ends lost 4 bases and 7 bases, in that order; junction bases with no gene match: 10. This CDR3 has 16 residues. The germline V gene encodes CDR1 MDHEN and CDR2 SYDVKM. In nucleotides, the CDR3 is TGTGCCAGCAGTTCCTCCGGGACAGGGGTGGGGAATGAGCAGTTCTTC. Its protein product is CASSSSGTGVGNEQFF.

In its sample, this clone was seen a few times. The chain recombines TRBV28 with TRBJ1-2; TRBD1 matches 7 bases. CDR1 is MDHEN, CDR2 SYDVKM, per germline. This CDR3 has 12 amino acids. The junction had 2 bases not matched to a gene; V was cut back by 6 bases and J by 4 bases. The CDR3 nucleotides are TGTGCCAGCAGGACAGGGAGCTATGGCTACACCTTC. Amino acid sequence: CASRTGSYGYTF.

Only a few counts were recorded for this clone. CDR3 in amino acids: CASSLDGSSYNEQFF. CDR3 nucleotides: TGTGCCAGCAGTCTAGACGGAAGCTCCTACAATGAGCAGTTCTTC. The gene calls are TRBV27 and TRBJ2-1; D is ambiguous. This CDR3 is 15 amino acids long. The germline V and J ends were trimmed by 5 bases and 0 bases, with 11 bases remaining between them. Germline assignment: CDR1 MNHEY and CDR2 SMNVEV (reference sequence).

The table lists this clone with a few counts. The chain links TRBV5-4 to TRBJ2-5; 9 nucleotides line up with TRBD2. The length of the CDR3 is 15 residues. V trimming: 1 base; J trimming: 2 bases; junction bases outside the gene matches: 3. Germline-derived CDR1 and CDR2 are SGHNT and YYREEE (reference sequence). CDR3 residues: CASSLRTSVQETQYF. The CDR3 bases are TGTGCCAGCAGCTTGCGGACTAGCGTGCAAGAGACCCAGTACTTC.

The V call is TRBV7-3, the J call TRBJ2-1; 16 positions agree with TRBD2. This CDR3 comprises 20 residues. V was pared by 2 bases and J by 7 bases, with 14 bases of the junction left unmatched. CDR1 SGHTA and CDR2 FQGTGA come from the germline V gene. The chain's CDR3 is CASSLGTSGRAGSGRNEQFF. The CDR3 bases are TGTGCCAGCAGCTTAGGGACTAGCGGGAGGGCCGGAAGTGGAAGGAATGAGCAGTTCTTC. The full variable domain, rest sourced from reference TRBV7-3 and TRBJ2-1, is GAGVSQTPSNKVTEKGKYVELRCDPISGHTALYWYRQSLGQGPEFLIYFQGTGAADDSGLPNDRFFAVRPEGSVSTLKIQRTERGDSAVYLCASSLGTSGRAGSGRNEQFFGPGTRLTVL.

This clone was recorded many times. The chain combines TRBV15 with TRBJ1-4; D is uncertain. CDR1 and CDR2 from the germline V gene are LNHNV and YYDKDF (reference sequence). This CDR3 comprises 13 residues. V gave up 4 bases and J gave up 7 bases, with 10 bases separating them. The CDR3 loop reads CATSTYTGEKLFF. The CDR3 DNA is TGTGCCACCAGCACCTACACGGGTGAAAAACTGTTTTTT.

This clone showed up just a few times. The V gene is TRBV11-1, the J gene TRBJ2-5; D possibly corresponds to TRBD2 (6 bases). Germline values: CDR1 SGHAT, CDR2 FQDESV (reference sequence). V was cut by 5 bases and J by 5 bases, with 21 bases left in between. The CDR3 loop spans 16 amino acids. The CDR3 loop is CASSTVYVGRGETQYF. For the CDR3, the DNA is TGTGCCAGCAGCACCGTGTATGTGGGCCGGGGGGAGACCCAGTACTTC. Together with reference TRBV11-1 and TRBJ2-5, the CDR3 gives the full variable domain: EAEVAQSPRYKITEKSQAVAFWCDPISGHATLYWYRQILGQGPELLVQFQDESVVDDSQLPKDRFSAERLKGVDSTLKIQPAELGDSAMYLCASSTVYVGRGETQYFGPGTRLLVL.

The V and J genes are TRBV19 and TRBJ2-1, with 12 bases aligning to TRBD2. The length of the CDR3 is 17 residues. The germline CDR1 and CDR2 sequences are LNHDA and SQIVND (reference sequence). With V trimmed by 3 bases and J by 2 bases, 5 bases remained unmatched. The CDR3 sequence is CASSISRLAGAYNEQFF. CDR3 nucleotides: TGTGCCAGTAGTATCTCCCGACTAGCGGGAGCCTACAATGAGCAGTTCTTC.

There are a few counts of this clone. The rearrangement joins TRBV5-1 to TRBJ1-3, with 7 bases identical to TRBD1. Germline-derived CDR1 and CDR2 are SGHRS and YFSETQ. V dropped 3 bases and J dropped 2; count of bases not matched to a gene: 8. This CDR3 is 16 amino acids long. The CDR3 reads CASSSRDSGPGNTIYF. The CDR3, as DNA: TGCGCCAGCAGCTCCCGGGACAGTGGCCCTGGAAACACCATATATTTT. The full variable domain, in which reference TRBV5-1 and TRBJ1-3 provide the parts outside the CDR3, is KAGVTQTPRYLIKTRGQQVTLSCSPISGHRSVSWYQQTPGQGLQFLFEYFSETQRNKGNFPGRFSGRQFSNSRSEMNVSTLELGDSALYLCASSSRDSGPGNTIYFGEGSWLTVV.

The chain recombines TRBV4-2 with TRBJ1-3; 7 nucleotides match TRBD1. The CDR3 contains 17 residues. Germline V gene sequence: CDR1 LGHNA, CDR2 YNFKEQ. J lost 2 bases, V lost 0 bases, and 7 bases had no gene match. In nucleotides, the CDR3 is TGTGCCAGCAGCCAAGATCAGCGTGACAGGGCTGGAAACACCATATATTTT. This translates into CASSQDQRDRAGNTIYF.

The chain couples TRBV5-1 to TRBJ2-5; 7 bases align to TRBD1. V was pared by 7 bases and J by 3 bases, with 9 bases of the junction left unmatched. The CDR3 extends over 14 amino acids. Germline CDR1 is SGHRS and CDR2 is YFSETQ. The CDR3 sequence: CASLPGQNEETQYF. CDR3 DNA: TGCGCCAGCCTTCCGGGACAGAACGAAGAGACCCAGTACTTC. Full variable domain (rest looked up from reference TRBV5-1 and TRBJ2-5): KAGVTQTPRYLIKTRGQQVTLSCSPISGHRSVSWYQQTPGQGLQFLFEYFSETQRNKGNFPGRFSGRQFSNSRSEMNVSTLELGDSALYLCASLPGQNEETQYFGPGTRLLVL.

The genes are TRBV29-1 and TRBJ2-1; weak D call: TRBD1 (5 bases). Per the germline V gene, CDR1 is SQVTM and CDR2 is ANQGSEA. This CDR3 region has 13 residues. The V end lost 7 bases, the J end lost 5 bases, and 15 bases lay between the germline ends. CDR3 amino acids: CSALRQSHNEQFF. The CDR3 DNA is TGCAGCGCCCTCCGACAGTCCCACAATGAGCAGTTCTTC.

The chain employs TRBV11-2 and TRBJ1-2; 8 nucleotides match TRBD1. V was clipped by 1 base and J by 0 bases; unmatched bases: 7. The CDR3 has 17 amino acids. Germline V CDR1 and CDR2: SGHAT, FQNNGV. The DNA for the CDR3 is TGTGCCAGCAGCTTAGCCGTGACAGGGGAATCTAACTATGGCTACACCTTC. The encoded protein is CASSLAVTGESNYGYTF.

This clone was picked up a small number of times. The chain has TRBV7-3 and TRBJ1-4; 7 positions match TRBD1. After removal of 2 bases from V and 4 bases from J, the junction contained 7 bases not matched to a gene. Germline CDR1 and CDR2: SGHTA and FQGTGA. This CDR3 has 16 residues. Written as DNA, the CDR3 is TGTGCCAGCAGCTTACAGGACAGGCCCGTTAATGAAAAACTGTTTTTT. This encodes CASSLQDRPVNEKLFF.